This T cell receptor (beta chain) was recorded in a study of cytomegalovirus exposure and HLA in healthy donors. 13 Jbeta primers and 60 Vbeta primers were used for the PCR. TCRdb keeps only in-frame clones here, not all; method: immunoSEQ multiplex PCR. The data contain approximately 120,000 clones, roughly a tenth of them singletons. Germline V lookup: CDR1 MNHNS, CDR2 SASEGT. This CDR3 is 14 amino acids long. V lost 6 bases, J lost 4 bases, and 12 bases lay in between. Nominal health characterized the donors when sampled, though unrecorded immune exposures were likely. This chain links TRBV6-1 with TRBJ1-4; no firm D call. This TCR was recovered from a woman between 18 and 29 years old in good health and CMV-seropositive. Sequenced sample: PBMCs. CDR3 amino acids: CASSEGGGNEKLFF. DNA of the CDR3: TGTGCCAGCAGCGAGGGAGGAGGTAATGAAAAACTGTTTTTT.